This TCR beta chain was captured in a study of T cell changes during pregnancy in multiple sclerosis. Some clones are missing from TCRdb's copy, which holds only in-frame ones; the method was immunoSEQ multiplex PCR. Of about 92,000 clones in the sample, 92% were seen once. The junction had 5 bases not matched to a gene; V was cut back by 3 bases and J by 2 bases. The CDR3 covers 15 residues. CDR1 is MGHRA and CDR2 is YSYEKL in the germline V gene. This sample comprised peripheral blood, obtained in the first trimester of pregnancy. The chain uses TRBV4-1 and TRBJ2-3, with 7 nucleotides matching TRBD2. The sequence came from a female donor with multiple sclerosis, enrolled in a pregnancy study. CDR3 sequence reads: CASSQAGEITDTQYF. The CDR3 DNA is TGCGCCAGCAGCCAGGCGGGGGAGATCACAGATACGCAGTATTTT.